This T cell receptor beta chain originates from a study of blood T cell repertoires in COVID-19. Study information: COVID-19 samples collected from the United States, Italy and Spain covered acute and convalescent phases. PBMCs, B-cell-depleted T cells, or T cells provided the cDNA or gDNA that made up the material.

In the original processing: Quantification of nucleated cells was approximated via reference gene primer amplification. Sequenced by immunoSEQ multiplex PCR; TCRdb stores in-frame clones only, minus some. V and J calls and clone size come straight from that table; D and trimming were deduced from the DNA. The sample holds 390,000 or so clones, about 90% seen once. This clone was seen only once. V lost 2 bases and J lost 3, with 9 bases in between. The CDR3 is made up of 14 amino acids. Per the germline V gene, CDR1 is LGHNA and CDR2 is YSLEER. The TCR originated in a man between 18 and 35 years old with active or convalescent COVID-19. The V gene is TRBV4-3, the J gene TRBJ2-3, with D perhaps matching TRBD2 (6 bases). The specimen sequenced was peripheral blood. CDR3: CASSQIGTTDTQYF. Here the CDR3 DNA reads TGCGCCAGCAGCCAAATAGGGACTACAGATACGCAGTATTTT.